The 26 T cell receptor beta chains in this list originate from one sample, sequenced in a study of blood T cell repertoires in COVID-19. Measured with immunoSEQ multiplex PCR; TCRdb has only the in-frame clones, and not every one. This sample has about 370,000 clones, with 70% to 90% found just once. Material for sequencing was peripheral blood. Receptor source: a woman in her twenties or thirties with COVID-19, enrolled during active disease.

The genes are TRBV5-6 and TRBJ2-3, with D perhaps matching TRBD2 (5 bases). The V end was cut by 4 bases, the J end by 0 bases, with 12 bases between. The CDR3 totals 15 residues. Germline assignment: CDR1 SGHDT and CDR2 YYEEEE. The CDR3 protein is CASSAHGGSTDTQYF. The CDR3 coding sequence is TGTGCCAGCAGCGCGCATGGCGGGAGCACAGATACGCAGTATTTT.

V gene TRBV28 combines with J gene TRBJ2-7; 7 bases fit TRBD1. Germline V gives CDR1 MDHEN, CDR2 SYDVKM. The CDR3 totals 14 residues. Losses at the gene ends were 6 bases for V and 2 bases for J; bases not matched to a gene: 7. The CDR3 DNA is TGTGCCAGCAGACGACAGGGCGCGACCTACGAGCAGTACTTC. Its protein is CASRRQGATYEQYF.

This sequence joins TRBV4-1 and TRBJ2-5, with D perhaps TRBD1 (6 bases). Germline CDR1 is MGHRA and CDR2 is YSYEKL. V lost 0 bases to trimming and J lost 4 bases, with 12 bases between them. The length of the CDR3 is 15 residues. CDR3: CASSQEAQGVETQYF. CDR3 nucleotides: TGCGCCAGCAGCCAAGAAGCACAGGGTGTAGAGACCCAGTACTTC.

V usage is TRBV25-1 and J usage is TRBJ2-1, with 8 positions matching TRBD2. The CDR3 spans 15 residues. The V gene's germline CDR1 is MGHDK and CDR2 SYGVNS. J lost 0 bases, V lost 4 bases, and 2 bases had no gene match. The CDR3 DNA reads as TGTGCCAGCAGTGGTCTAGCGGGCTCCTACAATGAGCAGTTCTTC. Protein: CASSGLAGSYNEQFF.

The table lists this clone with a count of one. This chain links TRBV13 with TRBJ1-1, with D possibly TRBD1 on 5 matching bases. V dropped 0 bases and J dropped 12 bases, with 8 bases sitting between them. Germline CDR1 PRHDT, CDR2 FYEKMQ (reference sequence). This CDR3 has 11 residues. The CDR3 sequence: CASSLGGGSFF. The DNA for the CDR3 is TGTGCCAGCAGCTTAGGGGGGGGATCTTTCTTT. Variable domain in full (rest from reference TRBV13 and TRBJ1-1): AAGVIQSPRHLIKEKRETATLKCYPIPRHDTVYWYQQGPGQDPQFLISFYEKMQSDKGSIPDRFSAQQFSDYHSELNMSSLELGDSALYFCASSLGGGSFFGQGTRLTVV.

The rearrangement joins TRBV2 to TRBJ2-7; 12 nucleotides agree with TRBD1. This CDR3 has 13 amino acids. With 5 bases clipped from V and 5 bases from J, the junction kept 1 base outside the gene matches. The V gene's germline CDR1 is SNHLY and CDR2 FYNNEI. CDR3 nucleotide sequence: TGTGCCAGCAGTAGGGACAGGGGGCACGAGCAGTACTTC. It codes for CASSRDRGHEQYF.

The J gene is TRBJ2-7, the V gene TRBV2; 10 bases map to TRBD1. Trimming cost V 4 bases and J 2 bases; bases outside gene matches: 2. The germline gives CDR1 SNHLY, CDR2 FYNNEI. The CDR3 runs 14 residues. CDR3 nucleotides: TGTGCCAGCAGTGTGGGACAGGGGACCTACGAGCAGTACTTC. Translating gives CASSVGQGTYEQYF.

V is TRBV10-3 and J is TRBJ2-2; 8 positions match TRBD2. The V and J ends lost 6 bases and 8 bases, in that order; junction bases with no gene match: 14. CDR1 and CDR2 from the germline V gene are ENHRY and SYGVKD. The CDR3 sequence is 16 residues long. Written as DNA, the CDR3 is TGTGCCATCAGCGCCATAGCGGGACCGGCCTCGGGGGAGCTGTTTTTT. Its translation is CAISAIAGPASGELFF.

The chain recombines TRBV5-1 with TRBJ2-2; D possibly corresponds to TRBD2 (5 bases). V shed 0 bases and J shed 2 bases, with 8 bases lying between them. Germline values: CDR1 SGHRS, CDR2 YFSETQ. The CDR3 sequence is 15 residues long. The CDR3 loop reads CASSLGRGNTGELFF. The CDR3 coding sequence is TGCGCCAGCAGCTTGGGACGGGGAAACACCGGGGAGCTGTTTTTT.

The count of this clone is one. V and J are TRBV2 and TRBJ2-7; D is unclear. V lost 4 bases and J lost 1, with 8 bases in between. The CDR3 covers 13 residues. The germline V gene encodes CDR1 SNHLY and CDR2 FYNNEI. CDR3 DNA sequence: TGTGCCAGCAGTGGTGAAGCATCCTACGAGCAGTACTTC. This codes for CASSGEASYEQYF.

The chain carries TRBV14 and TRBJ2-7; 8 bases are a match to TRBD1. Germline CDR1 reads SGHDN; CDR2 reads FVKESK. The CDR3 is 16 amino acids. V trimming: 0 bases; J trimming: 4 bases; junction bases outside the gene matches: 8. The CDR3 region is CASSQDFGQGQYEQYF. Written as DNA, the CDR3 is TGTGCCAGCAGCCAAGATTTTGGACAGGGACAGTACGAGCAGTACTTC.

The chain carries TRBV28 and TRBJ2-5, with a weak D call TRBD2 (5 bases). The V end lost 6 bases, the J end lost 2 bases, and 10 bases lay between the germline ends. The CDR3 sequence is 13 residues long. Germline V gene lookup returns CDR1 MDHEN and CDR2 SYDVKM. The CDR3 DNA reads as TGTGCCAGCAGGGTAGCGTATCAAGAGACCCAGTACTTC. It is translated as CASRVAYQETQYF.

The rearrangement links TRBV19 to TRBJ2-1; 9 bases are a match to TRBD2. From germline, CDR1 is LNHDA and CDR2 SQIVND (reference sequence). The CDR3 is 16 amino acids. The ends lost 6 bases at V and 8 bases at J; junction bases unmatched: 14. The CDR3 coding sequence is TGTGCCAGTAGCACCGGGGGACTAGCTGGGACGGATGAGCAGTTCTTC. Translated, it gives CASSTGGLAGTDEQFF.

The J gene is TRBJ1-4, the V gene TRBV7-2; 7 bases are a match to TRBD1. Germline CDR1 and CDR2: SGHTA and FQGNSA. There are 17 residues in the CDR3. V was clipped by 5 bases and J by 5 bases; unmatched bases: 14. CDR3 DNA sequence: TGTGCCAGCAGCCCCCACAGGGGTCTGAGGGACAATGAAAAACTGTTTTTT. Protein product: CASSPHRGLRDNEKLFF.

This chain connects TRBV29-1 to TRBJ2-1; TRBD2 aligns across 9 bases. This CDR3 contains 14 residues. With V trimmed by 4 bases and J by 9 bases, 10 bases remained unmatched. From germline, CDR1 is SQVTM and CDR2 ANQGSEA. In nucleotides, the CDR3 is TGCAGCGTTGCGTGGCTGGGCGGGAGGGTTGAGCAGTTCTTC. Its protein product is CSVAWLGGRVEQFF.

This clone was recorded many times. This sequence joins TRBV7-3 and TRBJ2-5; perhaps TRBD1 as D (7 bases). V was trimmed by 5 bases and J by 5 bases, leaving 12 bases between them. CDR3 length: 13 residues. The germline gives CDR1 SGHTA, CDR2 FQGTGA. CDR3 sequence: CASSEQGRETQYF. The CDR3 DNA follows: TGTGCCAGCAGCGAACAGGGGAGGGAGACCCAGTACTTC.

The chain carries TRBV25-1 and TRBJ2-6; no clear D. The CDR3 contains 14 residues. From germline, CDR1 is MGHDK and CDR2 SYGVNS. Trimming removed 1 base at V and 5 bases at J, with 6 bases between. The CDR3 sequence is CASSESGRANVLTF. For the CDR3, the DNA is TGTGCCAGCAGTGAATCAGGCAGGGCCAACGTCCTGACTTTC. Full variable domain (missing parts from reference TRBV25-1 and TRBJ2-6): EADIYQTPRYLVIGTGKKITLECSQTMGHDKMYWYQQDPGMELHLIHYSYGVNSTEKGDLSSESTVSRIRTEHFPLTLESARPSHTSQYLCASSESGRANVLTFGAGSRLTVL.

The gene calls are TRBV11-2 and TRBJ2-7; D is unresolved. CDR1 SGHAT and CDR2 FQNNGV come from the germline V gene. The ends were cut back, 3 bases at V and 4 bases at J, with 13 bases in the middle. There are 14 residues in the CDR3. CDR3 residues: CASSLPVGDYEQYF. CDR3 in DNA: TGTGCCAGCAGCTTGCCAGTCGGAGATTACGAGCAGTACTTC. The variable domain in full, completed from reference TRBV11-2 and TRBJ2-7, reads EAGVAQSPRYKIIEKRQSVAFWCNPISGHATLYWYQQILGQGPKLLIQFQNNGVVDDSQLPKDRFSAERLKGVDSTLKIQPAKLEDSAVYLCASSLPVGDYEQYFGPGTRLTVT.

About this clone itself: This same CDR3 is encoded by further DNA sequences in the sample. CDR3 DNA sequence: TGCGCCAGCAGTCCGGGGGGGTCGTACGAGCAGTACTTC. Amino acids: CASSPGGSYEQYF. The chain employs TRBV5-1 and TRBJ2-7; 8 bases match TRBD2. Germline CDR1 SGHRS, CDR2 YFSETQ. Trimming removed 5 bases from V and 4 bases from J; junction bases left unmatched: 5. The CDR3 contains 13 residues.

The chain recombines TRBV28 with TRBJ2-5; 7 bases match TRBD2. CDR3 length: 15 residues. CDR1 is MDHEN and CDR2 is SYDVKM in the germline V gene. Trimming removed 6 bases from V and 1 base from J; junction bases left unmatched: 8. CDR3 bases: TGTGCCAGCAGCCTAAGAACGGGGGGCCAAGAGACCCAGTACTTC. Encoded protein: CASSLRTGGQETQYF.

The chain recombines TRBV6-6 with TRBJ2-1; TRBD1 matches at 9 bases. Germline CDR1 reads MNHNY; CDR2 reads SVGAGI (reference sequence). The CDR3 has 15 residues. The J segment lost 3 bases and the V segment lost 8 bases, leaving 8 bases of the junction unmatched. CDR3 DNA: TGTGCCAGCCGGGGCACAGGGGGCTTCTACAATGAGCAGTTCTTC. Translated: CASRGTGGFYNEQFF.

V gene TRBV6-1 combines with J gene TRBJ1-1, with TRBD1 as a possible D gene (5 bases). CDR1 and CDR2 from the germline V gene are MNHNS and SASEGT. V was trimmed by 6 bases and J by 4 bases, leaving 9 bases between them. The CDR3 covers 12 residues. The CDR3 sequence is CASRPGFTEAFF. The CDR3 nucleotides are TGTGCCAGCAGACCAGGGTTCACTGAAGCTTTCTTT.

The gene calls are TRBV5-1 and TRBJ2-1, with 7 bases fitting TRBD1. Germline V gives CDR1 SGHRS, CDR2 YFSETQ. CDR3 length: 17 residues. With V trimmed by 2 bases and J by 2 bases, 10 bases remained unmatched. CDR3 sequence reads: CASSLEWTGPPYNEQFF. The CDR3 nucleotides read TGCGCCAGCAGCTTAGAATGGACAGGCCCCCCCTACAATGAGCAGTTCTTC.

The rearrangement uses TRBV2 and TRBJ2-2, with 7 bases that match TRBD2. V shed 3 bases and J 5 bases; nucleotides not matched to a gene: 6. The CDR3 loop spans 15 amino acids. Germline CDR1 SNHLY, CDR2 FYNNEI. CDR3 sequence reads: CASSDPPGGTGELFF. CDR3 coding DNA: TGTGCCAGCAGTGACCCTCCGGGGGGAACCGGGGAGCTGTTTTTT. Together with reference TRBV2 and TRBJ2-2, the CDR3 gives the full variable domain: EPEVTQTPSHQVTQMGQEVILRCVPISNHLYFYWYRQILGQKVEFLVSFYNNEISEKSEIFDDQFSVERPDGSNFTLKIRSTKLEDSAMYFCASSDPPGGTGELFFGEGSRLTVL.

The CDR3 spells CASRSGTIRSYEQYF. The CDR3 coding sequence is TGTGCCAGCAGGTCCGGGACTATTCGCTCCTACGAGCAGTACTTC. V and J are TRBV27 and TRBJ2-7; TRBD2 matches at 7 bases. V shed 6 bases, J shed 0 bases, and the junction held 8 bases outside the gene matches. This CDR3 is 15 amino acids long. Looked up from germline, CDR1 is MNHEY and CDR2 is SMNVEV (reference sequence).

This clone showed up just a few times. This chain joins TRBV28 and TRBJ2-7; 8 bases agree with TRBD1. This CDR3 contains 16 residues. Germline V gives CDR1 MDHEN, CDR2 SYDVKM. V was clipped by 3 bases and J by 0 bases; unmatched bases: 7. Written as DNA, the CDR3 is TGTGCCAGCAGTTTGCGGCGGACAGGGAGCTCCTACGAGCAGTACTTC. Residues: CASSLRRTGSSYEQYF.